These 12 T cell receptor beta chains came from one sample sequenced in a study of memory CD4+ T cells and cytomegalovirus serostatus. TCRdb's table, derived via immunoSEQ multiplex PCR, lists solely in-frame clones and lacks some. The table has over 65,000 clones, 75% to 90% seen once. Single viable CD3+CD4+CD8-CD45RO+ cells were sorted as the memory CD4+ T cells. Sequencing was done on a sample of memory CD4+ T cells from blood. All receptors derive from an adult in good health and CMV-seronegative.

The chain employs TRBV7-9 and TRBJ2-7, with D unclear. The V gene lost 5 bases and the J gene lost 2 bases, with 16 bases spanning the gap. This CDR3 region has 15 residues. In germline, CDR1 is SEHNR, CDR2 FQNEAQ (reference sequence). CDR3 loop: CASSPIAGSAYEQYF. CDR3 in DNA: TGTGCCAGCAGCCCCATCGCCGGGTCCGCCTACGAGCAGTACTTC.

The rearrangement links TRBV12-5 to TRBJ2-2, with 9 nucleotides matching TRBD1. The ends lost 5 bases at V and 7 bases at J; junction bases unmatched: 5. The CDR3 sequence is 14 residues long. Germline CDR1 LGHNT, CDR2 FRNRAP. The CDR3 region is CASGLDRGVGELFF. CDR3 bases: TGTGCTAGTGGTCTCGACAGGGGGGTCGGGGAGCTGTTTTTT.

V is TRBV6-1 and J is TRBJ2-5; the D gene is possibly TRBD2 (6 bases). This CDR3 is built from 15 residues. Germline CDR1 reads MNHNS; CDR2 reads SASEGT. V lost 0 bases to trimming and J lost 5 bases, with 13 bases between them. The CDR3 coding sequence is TGTGCCAGCAGTGAAGCTGTGGGGGGAAGGGAGACCCAGTACTTC. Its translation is CASSEAVGGRETQYF.

The CDR3 is CASRRTGGRTEAFF. The CDR3 coding sequence is TGTGCCAGCAGGCGGACAGGGGGGCGAACTGAAGCTTTCTTT. V usage is TRBV7-2 and J usage is TRBJ1-1, with 10 bases identical to TRBD1. The CDR3 sequence is 14 residues long. The ends lost 6 bases at V and 5 bases at J; junction bases unmatched: 6. Germline V gene sequence: CDR1 SGHTA, CDR2 FQGNSA.

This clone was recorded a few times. For the CDR3, the DNA is TGTGCCAGCAGCTTAGCGAGGGGAAGAAACTATGGCTACACCTTC. It encodes CASSLARGRNYGYTF. The V call is TRBV7-8, the J call TRBJ1-2, with TRBD1 as a possible D gene (5 bases). The CDR3 is 15 residues long. The germline V and J ends were trimmed by 0 bases and 2 bases, with 10 bases remaining between them. Germline CDR1 reads SGHVS; CDR2 reads FQNEAQ.

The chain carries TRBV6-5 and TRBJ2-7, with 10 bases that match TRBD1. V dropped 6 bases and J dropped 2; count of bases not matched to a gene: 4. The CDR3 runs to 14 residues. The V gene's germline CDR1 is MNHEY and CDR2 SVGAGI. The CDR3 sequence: CASSVDRGPYEQYF. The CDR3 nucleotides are TGTGCCAGCAGCGTCGACAGGGGGCCCTACGAGCAGTACTTC.

CDR3 sequence reads: CASSTTLAGGTDTQYF. CDR3 bases: TGTGCCAGCAGCACCACACTAGCGGGGGGCACAGATACGCAGTATTTT. This sequence joins TRBV7-3 and TRBJ2-3; 11 nucleotides line up with TRBD2. Germline lookup yields CDR1 SGHTA and CDR2 FQGTGA. CDR3 length: 16 residues. V dropped 5 bases and J dropped 1; count of bases not matched to a gene: 5.

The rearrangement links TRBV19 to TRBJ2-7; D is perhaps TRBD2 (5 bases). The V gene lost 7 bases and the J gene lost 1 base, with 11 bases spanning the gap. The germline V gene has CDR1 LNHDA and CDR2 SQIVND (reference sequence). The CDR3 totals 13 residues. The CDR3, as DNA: TGTGCCAGTAAGCGGACGGAATCCTACGAGCAGTACTTC. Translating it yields CASKRTESYEQYF.

This chain's CDR3 is CSVLYGRQGVTGELFF. The CDR3, as DNA: TGCAGCGTTCTCTACGGGCGGCAGGGGGTAACCGGGGAGCTGTTTTTT. The chain is built from TRBV29-1 and TRBJ2-2; 7 bases agree with TRBD1. Germline V gene sequence: CDR1 SQVTM, CDR2 ANQGSEA. The length of the CDR3 is 16 residues. After removal of 5 bases from V and 5 bases from J, the junction contained 14 bases not matched to a gene.

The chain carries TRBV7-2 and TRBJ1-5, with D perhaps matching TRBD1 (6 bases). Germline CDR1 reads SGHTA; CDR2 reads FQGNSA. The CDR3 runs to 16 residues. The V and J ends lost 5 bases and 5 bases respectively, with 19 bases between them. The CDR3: CASSPRAGEGHQPQHF. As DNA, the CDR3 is TGTGCCAGCAGCCCACGGGCAGGGGAAGGGCATCAGCCCCAGCATTTT.

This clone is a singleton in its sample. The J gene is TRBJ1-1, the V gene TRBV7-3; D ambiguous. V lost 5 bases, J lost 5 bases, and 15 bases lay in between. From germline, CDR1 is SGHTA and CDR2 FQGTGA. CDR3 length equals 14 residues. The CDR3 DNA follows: TGTGCCAGCAGCCCCGGGCCCCCGAGAACTGAAGCTTTCTTT. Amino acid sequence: CASSPGPPRTEAFF.

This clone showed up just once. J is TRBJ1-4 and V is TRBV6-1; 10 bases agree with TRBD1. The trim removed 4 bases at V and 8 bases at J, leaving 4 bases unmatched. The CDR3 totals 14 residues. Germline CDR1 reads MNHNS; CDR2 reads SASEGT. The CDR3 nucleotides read TGTGCCAGCAGTGGACAGGGGGCCGGCGAAAAACTGTTTTTT. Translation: CASSGQGAGEKLFF.